Below, 23 T cell receptor beta chains from the same sample are listed, as sequenced in a study of vaccination and CD4 T cells after COVID-19. Once obtained from cultured CD4+ T cells, the DNA was sequenced using the Oncomine TCR Beta short-read assay. TCRdb used MiXCR to reprocess the PCR reads, holding one entry per CDR3 protein. The repertoire holds about 21,000 distinct CDR3 sequences, with 35% to 40% as singletons. Treatment given: approximately 9-day PBMC culture with coronavirus spike peptide pools or control peptides (ViraFEST assay). No antigens are known for them. The source material was CD4+ T cells from blood, cultured in vitro, sampled before SARS-CoV-2 vaccination. The receptors derive from a human donor who received a COVID-19 vaccine.

This chain uses TRBV19 with TRBJ2-3; D is uncertain. Trimming shortened V by 3 bases and J by 3 bases, and 1 base separated the two germline ends. The CDR3 has 11 residues. Germline CDR1 LNHDA, CDR2 SQIVND (reference sequence). CDR3 sequence (DNA): TGTGCCAGTAGTATGACAGATACGCAGTATTTT. Translation: CASSMTDTQYF.

The chain couples TRBV27 to TRBJ1-2, with TRBD1 identical over 9 bases. J gave up 8 bases and V 3 bases, and 7 bases lay outside the gene matches. CDR1 and CDR2 (germline): MNHEY, SMNVEV (reference sequence). This CDR3 has 14 residues. The CDR3 here is CASSFRGQGRGYTF. The CDR3 nucleotides read TGTGCCAGCAGTTTCAGGGGACAGGGTAGGGGCTACACCTTC.

This clonotype occurred a few times. This chain connects TRBV19 to TRBJ1-6; D is uncertain. The CDR3 has 15 amino acids. Trimming removed 6 bases from V and 8 bases from J, with 17 bases in between. Germline-derived CDR1 and CDR2 are LNHDA and SQIVND (reference sequence). CDR3 DNA sequence: TGTGCCAGTAGGGAAGGGAGGCATAGGGATTCACCCCTCCACTTT. Protein: CASREGRHRDSPLHF.

V usage is TRBV27 and J usage is TRBJ1-6; perhaps TRBD1 as D (5 bases). The CDR3 extends over 16 amino acids. The germline gives CDR1 MNHEY, CDR2 SMNVEV (reference sequence). Trimming pared 4 bases from V and 10 bases from J, leaving 20 bases between. The DNA of the CDR3 is TGTGCCAGCAGTTCAGATAGACCCAGGGTAGGCTCACCCCTCCACTTT. It yields the protein CASSSDRPRVGSPLHF.

V is TRBV6-1 and J is TRBJ1-2; D is perhaps TRBD1 (5 bases). V lost 3 bases to trimming and J lost 8 bases, with 13 bases between them. The CDR3 runs 13 residues. Germline lookup yields CDR1 MNHNS and CDR2 SASEGT. CDR3 coding DNA: TGTGCCAGCAGTGAGCCCTCAGGGAGGGGCTACACCTTC. Its translation: CASSEPSGRGYTF.

The gene calls are TRBV10-3 and TRBJ1-4; no firm D call. Germline V gene lookup returns CDR1 ENHRY and CDR2 SYGVKD. There are 12 residues in the CDR3. V was clipped by 4 bases and J by 7 bases, with 7 bases between them. For the CDR3, the DNA is TGTGCCATCAGTGGGGCAGGTGAAAAACTGTTTTTT. It translates to CAISGAGEKLFF.

The chain links TRBV19 to TRBJ1-2; the D gene is possibly TRBD1 (6 bases). V was clipped by 7 bases and J by 5 bases, with 20 bases between them. Germline CDR1 reads LNHDA; CDR2 reads SQIVND (reference sequence). This CDR3 region has 15 residues. CDR3 protein: CASMSGAGGGYGYTF. The CDR3, as DNA: TGTGCCAGTATGTCGGGGGCAGGAGGAGGTTATGGCTACACCTTC.

The table lists this clonotype with a few counts. The J gene is TRBJ1-2, the V gene TRBV18, with D maybe TRBD1 (5 bases). Trimming removed 1 base at V and 5 bases at J, with 14 bases between. Looked up from germline, CDR1 is KGHSH and CDR2 is LQKENI. This CDR3 contains 15 residues. The CDR3 coding sequence is TGTGCCAGCTCACCACGAACGGGGCCCGTTTATGGCTACACCTTC. It specifies CASSPRTGPVYGYTF. Complete variable domain (other parts from reference TRBV18 and TRBJ1-2): NAGVMQNPRHLVRRRGQEARLRCSPMKGHSHVYWYRQLPEEGLKFMVYLQKENIIDESGMPKERFSAEFPKEGPSILRIQQVVRGDSAAYFCASSPRTGPVYGYTFGSGTRLTVV.

This clonotype was observed a few times. This chain uses TRBV25-1 with TRBJ2-5, with D perhaps TRBD1 (6 bases). In germline, CDR1 is MGHDK, CDR2 SYGVNS. This CDR3 spans 15 amino acids. Trimming took 0 bases from V and 5 from J, leaving 13 bases between them. The CDR3 coding sequence is TGTGCCAGCAGTGAATACAGGGGATCCGGGGAGACCCAGTACTTC. Its translation: CASSEYRGSGETQYF.

This clonotype was observed a handful of times. The chain uses TRBV25-1 and TRBJ2-1; a possible D gene is TRBD1 (6 bases). Trimming took 3 bases from V and 8 from J, leaving 26 bases between them. Germline loops: CDR1 MGHDK, CDR2 SYGVNS. This CDR3 spans 18 amino acids. CDR3 region: CASSDLNRRGRVVHEQFF. The CDR3, as DNA: TGTGCCAGCAGTGACCTAAACCGCAGGGGCAGGGTAGTCCATGAGCAGTTCTTC.

There are a few counts of this clonotype. The gene calls are TRBV25-1 and TRBJ1-2; 12 nucleotides agree with TRBD1. The V gene end was trimmed by 4 bases and the J gene end by 4 bases; junction bases not matched to a gene: 16. The CDR3 loop spans 19 amino acids. Germline-derived CDR1 and CDR2 are MGHDK and SYGVNS. CDR3 protein: CASSGSSGTGGEFSYGYTF. CDR3 nucleotides: TGTGCCAGCAGTGGATCATCCGGGACAGGGGGCGAGTTTAGCTATGGCTACACCTTC.

The chain recombines TRBV7-7 with TRBJ2-1; 7 nucleotides align to TRBD1. CDR3 length equals 13 residues. V gave up 1 base and J gave up 12 bases; unmatched junction bases: 6. The germline CDR1 and CDR2 sequences are SSHAT and FNYEAQ (reference sequence). Here the CDR3 reads CASSLGSGDRQFF. The CDR3 DNA is TGTGCCAGCAGCTTAGGCTCCGGGGACAGGCAGTTCTTC. The whole variable domain, remainder taken from reference TRBV7-7 and TRBJ2-1, is GAGVSQSPRYKVTKRGQDVTLRCDPISSHATLYWYQQALGQGPEFLTYFNYEAQPDKSGLPSDRFSAERPEGSISTLTIQRTEQRDSAMYRCASSLGSGDRQFFGPGTRLTVL.

This chain connects TRBV10-2 to TRBJ1-2; unclear D gene. Germline V lookup: CDR1 WSHSY, CDR2 SAAADI. V shed 1 base and J shed 0 bases, with 15 bases lying between them. The CDR3 runs 17 residues. The CDR3 loop reads CASSEFSNSNPNYGYTF. The CDR3 DNA reads as TGCGCCAGCAGTGAGTTTTCCAACTCCAATCCTAACTATGGCTACACCTTC.

The rearrangement joins TRBV20-1 to TRBJ2-5; TRBD2 is a possible D gene (5 bases). Between the trimmed V and J ends, which lost 0 bases and 3 bases, there was a span of 11 bases. The CDR3 has 14 amino acids. Germline-derived CDR1 and CDR2 are DFQATT and SNEGSKA (reference sequence). As DNA, the CDR3 is TGCAGTGCTAGAGATCTACTAGACGAAGAGACCCAGTACTTC. Translation: CSARDLLDEETQYF.

This clonotype was seen only a few times. The V call is TRBV7-8, the J call TRBJ1-4; weak D call: TRBD1 (5 bases). The germline V and J ends were trimmed by 5 bases and 3 bases, with 16 bases remaining between them. Germline V CDR1 and CDR2: SGHVS, FQNEAQ. This CDR3 comprises 16 residues. CDR3 loop: CASSPGRGGANEKLFF. As DNA, the CDR3 is TGTGCCAGCAGCCCCGGTCGGGGGGGAGCTAATGAAAAACTGTTTTTT.

The chain carries TRBV12-3 or TRBV12-4 and TRBJ2-7, with D maybe TRBD1 (6 bases). The V and J ends lost 1 base and 2 bases respectively, with 24 bases between them. CDR3 length: 19 residues. In nucleotides, the CDR3 is TGTGCCAGCAGTTTAGTCCGTGGAGTCAGGGGAGACACTGCCTACGAGCAGTACTTC. It is translated as CASSLVRGVRGDTAYEQYF.

This chain joins TRBV25-1 and TRBJ1-1; possible D gene TRBD1, 6 bases. Germline V gene sequence: CDR1 MGHDK, CDR2 SYGVNS. The CDR3 is 14 residues long. Trimming shortened V by 9 bases and J by 3 bases, and 17 bases separated the two germline ends. As DNA, the CDR3 is TGTGCCAGAACAGGGAGGGTTTCGGACACTGAAGCTTTCTTT. Residues: CARTGRVSDTEAFF.

This clonotype showed up just a few times. The V gene is TRBV12-3 or TRBV12-4, the J gene TRBJ1-1; D gene ambiguous. This CDR3 is 14 amino acids long. Trimming stripped 2 bases from V and 6 bases from J, with 13 bases between. CDR3 protein: CASSLSVTRAEAFF. In DNA form, the CDR3 reads TGTGCCAGCAGTTTATCGGTCACAAGGGCTGAAGCTTTCTTT.

The rearrangement joins TRBV20-1 to TRBJ2-7; D is perhaps TRBD1 (7 bases). The CDR3 has 13 amino acids. Germline CDR1 is DFQATT and CDR2 is SNEGSKA (reference sequence). Trimming stripped 3 bases from V and 7 bases from J, with 16 bases between. The CDR3 spells CSAREGARGEQYF. The CDR3 DNA follows: TGCAGTGCTAGGGAGGGGGCGAGGGGGGAGCAGTACTTC.

This CDR3 reads CASRLASVYEQYF. The CDR3 nucleotides read TGTGCCAGCAGGCTAGCTAGTGTCTACGAGCAGTACTTC. V usage is TRBV6-1 and J usage is TRBJ2-7; a weak D match, TRBD2 (5 bases). This CDR3 contains 13 residues. Germline CDR1 MNHNS, CDR2 SASEGT. V lost 6 bases and J lost 3, with 12 bases in between.

The chain links TRBV29-1 to TRBJ2-7; D is unclear. In germline, CDR1 is SQVTM, CDR2 ANQGSEA. Trimming removed 4 bases at V and 7 bases at J, with 14 bases between. This CDR3 spans 12 amino acids. CDR3 region: CSVGIIMGEQYF. DNA for the CDR3: TGCAGCGTTGGAATCATCATGGGGGAGCAGTACTTC.

This clonotype was counted only a few times. CDR3 amino acids: CASRNGYTF. The CDR3 nucleotides are TGTGCCAGCAGGAATGGCTACACCTTC. V gene TRBV21-1 combines with J gene TRBJ1-2. TRBV21-1 is shown as a pseudogene. This CDR3 region has 9 residues.

This clonotype was seen only a few times. The chain joins TRBV27 to TRBJ1-6; tentatively, D is TRBD1 (5 bases). Germline-derived CDR1 and CDR2 are MNHEY and SMNVEV (reference sequence). V dropped 5 bases and J dropped 9 bases, with 11 bases sitting between them. The CDR3 covers 13 residues. CDR3 sequence: CASSEGYGSPLHF. CDR3 coding DNA: TGTGCCAGCAGTGAGGGGTACGGTTCACCCCTCCACTTT.